Sequencing of this T cell receptor (beta chain) was carried out in a study of response to subunit inactivated influenza vaccine. Study-wide points: A suggestion made by the authors is that each seasonal influenza vaccination recruits few new T cells.

TCRdb passed the RT-PCR reads through MiXCR, listing each CDR3 protein once. The sample has 600,000 to 700,000 distinct CDR3 sequences, 14% seen once; the top ten hold 6% to 9.5%. This clonotype turned up a few times. The antigen remains unidentified. CDR1 and CDR2 from the germline V gene are SEHNR and FQNEAQ (reference sequence). There are 12 residues in the CDR3. Trimming removed 5 bases from V and 3 bases from J, with 7 bases in between. The sequences come from PBMCs from blood, collected approximately 15 days before vaccination. This chain connects TRBV7-9 to TRBJ1-1; D gene unclear. The clonotype was recovered from a man aged 45-60 years who received an inactivated influenza vaccine. The CDR3 DNA reads TGTGCCAGCAGCCCTTATTACACTGAAGCTTTCTTT. This codes for CASSPYYTEAFF.